This T cell receptor beta chain was captured in a study of T cells expressing NK-cell markers. Reprocessing the 5' RACE reads, TCRdb reports a single entry for every CDR3 protein and omits DNA. Across roughly 350,000 distinct CDR3 sequences, the top ten clones capture roughly 5.4% of the sample. Germline V lookup: CDR1 SGHKS, CDR2 YYEKEE (reference sequence). The CDR3 sequence is 17 residues long. This TCR came from a man aged 18 to 70 in good health. The chain has TRBV5-5 and TRBJ2-4; no DNA is available, so the TRBD1 call from TCRdb remains unchecked. Material for sequencing was blood T cells: a sorted CD56 or NKG2C T cell subset, CD4+ or CD8+ T cells, or bulk PBMC T cells (not recorded which). Here the CDR3 reads CASSPIRGGSVKNIQYF.